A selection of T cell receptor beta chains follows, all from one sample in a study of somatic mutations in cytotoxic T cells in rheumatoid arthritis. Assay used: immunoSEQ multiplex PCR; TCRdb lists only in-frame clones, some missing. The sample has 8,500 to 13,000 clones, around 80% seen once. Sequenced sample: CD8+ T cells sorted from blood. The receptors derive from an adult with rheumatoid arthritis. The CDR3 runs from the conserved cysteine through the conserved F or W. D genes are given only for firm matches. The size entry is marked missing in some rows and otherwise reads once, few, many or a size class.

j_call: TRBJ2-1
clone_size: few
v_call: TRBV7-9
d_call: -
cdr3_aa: CASSLTLEQFF
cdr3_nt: TGTGCCAGCAGCCTGACCCTAGAGCAGTTCTTC

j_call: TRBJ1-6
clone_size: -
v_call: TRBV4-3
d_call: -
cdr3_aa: CASSPADTAGSYNSPLHF
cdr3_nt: TGCGCCAGCAGCCCCGCTGACACGGCGGGCTCCTATAATTCACCCCTCCACTTT

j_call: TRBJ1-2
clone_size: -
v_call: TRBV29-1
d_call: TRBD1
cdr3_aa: CSGQDRDDYGYTF
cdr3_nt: TGCAGCGGCCAAGACAGGGACGACTATGGCTACACCTTC

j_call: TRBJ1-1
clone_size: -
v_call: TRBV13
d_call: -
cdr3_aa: CASMTARNTEAFF
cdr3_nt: TGTGCCAGCATGACAGCCCGGAACACTGAAGCTTTCTTT

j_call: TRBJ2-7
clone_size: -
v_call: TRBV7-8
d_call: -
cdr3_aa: CASSLDPAYEQYF
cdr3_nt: TGTGCCAGCAGCTTAGACCCGGCCTACGAGCAGTACTTC

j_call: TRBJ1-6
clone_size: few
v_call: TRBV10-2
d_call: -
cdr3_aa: CASSGGVGNSPLHF
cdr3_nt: TGCGCCAGCAGTGGAGGGGTCGGGAATTCACCCCTCCACTTT

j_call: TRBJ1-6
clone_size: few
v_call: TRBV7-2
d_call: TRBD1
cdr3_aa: CASSPTAGGRPPLHF
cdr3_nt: TGTGCCAGCAGCCCTACGGCAGGGGGACGTCCACCCCTCCACTTT

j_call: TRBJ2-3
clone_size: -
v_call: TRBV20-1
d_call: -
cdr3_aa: CSAVEDTQYF
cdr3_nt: TGCAGCGCGGTGGAAGATACGCAGTATTTT

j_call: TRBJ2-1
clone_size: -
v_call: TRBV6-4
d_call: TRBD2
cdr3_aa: CASSVSGTSGSNEQFF
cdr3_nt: TGTGCCAGCAGTGTATCCGGGACTAGCGGGAGCAATGAGCAGTTCTTC

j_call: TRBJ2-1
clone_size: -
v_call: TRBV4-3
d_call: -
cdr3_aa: CASSQAGTPTYNEQFF
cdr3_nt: TGCGCCAGCAGCCAAGCCGGGACTCCAACCTACAATGAGCAGTTCTTC

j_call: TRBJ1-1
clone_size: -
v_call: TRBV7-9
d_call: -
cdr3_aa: CASSSGAILGVATEAFF
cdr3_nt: TGTGCCAGCAGCTCCGGAGCGATTCTAGGTGTTGCCACTGAAGCTTTCTTT

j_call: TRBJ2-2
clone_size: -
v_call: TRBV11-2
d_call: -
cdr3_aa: CASSLVIGRRTGELFF
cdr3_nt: TGTGCCAGCAGCTTAGTGATCGGGAGACGGACCGGGGAGCTGTTTTTT

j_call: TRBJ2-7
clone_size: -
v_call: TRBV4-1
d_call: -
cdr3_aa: CASSLGGDEQYF
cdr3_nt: TGCGCCAGCAGTCTAGGGGGGGACGAGCAGTACTTC

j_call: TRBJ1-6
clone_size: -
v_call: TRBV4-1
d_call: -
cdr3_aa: CASSQEWYRASNSPLHF
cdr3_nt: TGCGCCAGCAGCCAAGAGTGGTACCGGGCCTCGAATTCACCCCTCCACTTT

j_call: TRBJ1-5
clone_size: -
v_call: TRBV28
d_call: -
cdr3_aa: CASSLMVFGNQPQHF
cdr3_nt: TGTGCCAGCAGTTTAATGGTATTCGGCAATCAGCCCCAGCATTTT

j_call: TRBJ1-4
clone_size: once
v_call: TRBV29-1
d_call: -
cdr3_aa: CSVETGANEKLFF
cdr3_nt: TGCAGCGTTGAGACAGGCGCTAATGAAAAACTGTTTTTT

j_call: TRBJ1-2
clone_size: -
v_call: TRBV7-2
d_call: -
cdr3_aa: CASSKTPPGMDGYTF
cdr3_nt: TGTGCCAGCAGCAAAACCCCCCCCGGGATGGATGGCTACACCTTC

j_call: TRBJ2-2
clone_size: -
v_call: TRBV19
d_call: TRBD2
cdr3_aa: CASNELAGVANTGELFF
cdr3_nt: TGTGCCAGTAATGAGCTAGCGGGAGTTGCGAACACCGGGGAGCTGTTTTTT

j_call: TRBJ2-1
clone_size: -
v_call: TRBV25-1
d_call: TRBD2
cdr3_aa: CASSVTSGGAVNEQFF
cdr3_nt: TGTGCCAGCAGTGTAACTAGCGGGGGGGCCGTCAATGAGCAGTTCTTC

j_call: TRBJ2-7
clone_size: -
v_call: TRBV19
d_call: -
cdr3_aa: CASSIVPGDEQYF
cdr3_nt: TGTGCCAGTAGTATAGTTCCAGGGGACGAGCAGTACTTC

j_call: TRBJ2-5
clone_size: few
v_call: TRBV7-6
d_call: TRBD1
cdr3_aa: CASSLERQGGETQYF
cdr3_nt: TGTGCCAGCAGCTTGGAAAGACAGGGGGGGGAGACCCAGTACTTC

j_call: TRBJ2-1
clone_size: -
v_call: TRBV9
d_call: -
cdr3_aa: CASSVARSAEYNEQFF
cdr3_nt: TGTGCCAGCAGCGTAGCACGGTCGGCCGAATACAATGAGCAGTTCTTC

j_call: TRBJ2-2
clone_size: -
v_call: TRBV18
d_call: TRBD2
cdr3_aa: CASSPPTTSGRASNTGELFF
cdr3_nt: TGTGCCAGCTCACCACCAACGACTAGCGGGAGGGCCTCGAACACCGGGGAGCTGTTTTTT

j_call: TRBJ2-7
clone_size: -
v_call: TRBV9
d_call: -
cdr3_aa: CASSVGGGYDSYEQYF
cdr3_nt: TGTGCCAGCAGCGTAGGAGGTGGGTACGACTCCTACGAGCAGTACTTC

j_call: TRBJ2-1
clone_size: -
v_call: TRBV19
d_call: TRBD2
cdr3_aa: CASSYSGGVYNEQFF
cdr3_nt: TGTGCCAGTAGTTATAGCGGGGGAGTCTACAATGAGCAGTTCTTC

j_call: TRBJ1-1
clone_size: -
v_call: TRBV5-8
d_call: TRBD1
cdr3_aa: CASSLEGQGWTEAFF
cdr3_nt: TGTGCCAGCAGCTTGGAGGGACAGGGGTGGACTGAAGCTTTCTTT

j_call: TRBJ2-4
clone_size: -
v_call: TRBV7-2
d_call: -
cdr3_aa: CASSSSERGQIGIQYF
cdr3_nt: TGTGCCAGCAGCTCCAGCGAGAGGGGTCAAATCGGCATTCAGTACTTC

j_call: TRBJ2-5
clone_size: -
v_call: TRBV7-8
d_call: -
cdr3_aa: CASSLHGRKETQYF
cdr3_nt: TGTGCCAGCAGCTTACACGGACGTAAAGAGACCCAGTACTTC

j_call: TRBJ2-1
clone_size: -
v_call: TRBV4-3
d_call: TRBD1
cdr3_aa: CASSQATGTGYYNEQFF
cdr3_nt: TGCGCCAGCAGCCAGGCCACCGGGACAGGTTACTACAATGAGCAGTTCTTC

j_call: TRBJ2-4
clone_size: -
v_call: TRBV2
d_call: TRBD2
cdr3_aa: CASSGGREGRNIQYF
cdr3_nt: TGTGCCAGCAGTGGAGGGCGGGAGGGCCGGAACATTCAGTACTTC

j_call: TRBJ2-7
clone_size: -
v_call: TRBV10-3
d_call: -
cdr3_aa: CAISEWVRYEQYF
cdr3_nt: TGTGCCATCAGTGAGTGGGTTAGGTACGAGCAGTACTTC

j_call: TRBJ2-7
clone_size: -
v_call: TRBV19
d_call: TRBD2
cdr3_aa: CATTSGSFEQYF
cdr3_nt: TGTGCCACGACTAGCGGGAGTTTCGAGCAGTACTTC

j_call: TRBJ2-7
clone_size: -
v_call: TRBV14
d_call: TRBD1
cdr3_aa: CASSRGTGTYEQYF
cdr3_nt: TGTGCCAGCAGCCGAGGGACAGGGACCTACGAGCAGTACTTC

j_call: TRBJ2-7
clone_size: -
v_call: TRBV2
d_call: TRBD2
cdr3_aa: CAILRSLGLVSYEQYF
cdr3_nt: TGTGCCATCCTTCGAAGTTTGGGACTAGTCTCCTACGAGCAGTACTTC

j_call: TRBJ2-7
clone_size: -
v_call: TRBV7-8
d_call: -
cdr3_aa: CASSPEPGYEQYF
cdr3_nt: TGTGCCAGCAGCCCCGAACCTGGCTACGAGCAGTACTTC

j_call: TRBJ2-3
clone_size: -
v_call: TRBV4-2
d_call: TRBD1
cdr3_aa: CASSTLRDSEDTQYF
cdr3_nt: TGTGCCAGCAGCACCCTCCGGGACAGCGAGGATACGCAGTATTTT

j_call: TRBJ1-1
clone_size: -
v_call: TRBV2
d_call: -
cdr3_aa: CASSDFAMNTEAFF
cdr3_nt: TGTGCCAGCAGTGATTTCGCTATGAACACTGAAGCTTTCTTT

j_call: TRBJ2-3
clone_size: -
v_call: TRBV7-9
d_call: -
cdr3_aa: CASSLREMSTDTQYF
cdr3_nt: TGTGCCAGCAGCTTGAGGGAAATGAGCACAGATACGCAGTATTTT

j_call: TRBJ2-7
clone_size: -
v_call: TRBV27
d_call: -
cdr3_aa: CASSLSSGLYEQYF
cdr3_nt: TGTGCCAGCAGTTTATCCTCCGGGTTATACGAGCAGTACTTC

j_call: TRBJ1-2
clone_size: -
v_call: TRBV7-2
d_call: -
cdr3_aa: CASSLYAGGYTF
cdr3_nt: TGTGCCAGCAGCTTATACGCGGGAGGCTACACCTTC

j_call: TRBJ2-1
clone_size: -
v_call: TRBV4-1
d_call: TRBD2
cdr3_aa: CASSPEREVNYEQFF
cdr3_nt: TGCGCCAGCAGCCCCGAGCGGGAGGTGAACTATGAGCAGTTCTTC

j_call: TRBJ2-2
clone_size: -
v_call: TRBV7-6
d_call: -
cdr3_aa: CASSLAPNTGELFF
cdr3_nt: TGTGCCAGCAGCTTAGCCCCGAACACCGGGGAGCTGTTTTTT

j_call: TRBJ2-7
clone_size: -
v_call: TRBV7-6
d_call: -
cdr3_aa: CASSEAAGTSYEQYF
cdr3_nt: TGTGCCAGCAGCGAGGCGGCAGGGACATCCTACGAGCAGTACTTC

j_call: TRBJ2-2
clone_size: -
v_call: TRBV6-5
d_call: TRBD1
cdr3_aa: CASRHRGGTGELFF
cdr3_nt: TGTGCCAGCAGACACAGGGGTGGCACCGGGGAGCTGTTTTTT

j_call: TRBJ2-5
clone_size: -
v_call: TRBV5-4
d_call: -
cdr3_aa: CASGETSRETQYF
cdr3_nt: TGTGCCAGCGGTGAAACTAGCAGAGAGACCCAGTACTTC

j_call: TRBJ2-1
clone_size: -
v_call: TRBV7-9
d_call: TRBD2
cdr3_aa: CASTSPSGYNEQFF
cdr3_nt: TGTGCCAGCACCTCCCCTAGCGGTTACAATGAGCAGTTCTTC

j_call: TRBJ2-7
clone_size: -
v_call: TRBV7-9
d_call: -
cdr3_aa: CASSLGGGYEQYF
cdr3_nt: TGTGCCAGCAGCTTAGGAGGAGGGTACGAGCAGTACTTC

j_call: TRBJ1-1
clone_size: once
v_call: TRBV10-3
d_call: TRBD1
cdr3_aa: CAISGVRGQIGTEAFF
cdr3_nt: TGTGCCATCAGTGGAGTCAGGGGGCAGATTGGCACTGAAGCTTTCTTT

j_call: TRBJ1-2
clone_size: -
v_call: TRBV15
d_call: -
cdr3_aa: CATSMSQALYGYTF
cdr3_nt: TGTGCCACCAGCATGAGTCAGGCTCTCTATGGCTACACCTTC

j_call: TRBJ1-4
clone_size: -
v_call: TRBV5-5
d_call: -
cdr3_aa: CASSLLGGYRTNEKLFF
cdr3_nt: TGTGCCAGCAGCTTGCTGGGGGGGTATCGAACTAATGAAAAACTGTTTTTT

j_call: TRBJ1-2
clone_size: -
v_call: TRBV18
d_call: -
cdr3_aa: CASSPEGLPAPSYGYTF
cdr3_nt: TGTGCCAGCTCACCGGAAGGACTTCCAGCCCCTTCCTATGGCTACACCTTC

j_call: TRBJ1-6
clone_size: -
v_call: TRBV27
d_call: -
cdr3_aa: CASSPGTAPALHF
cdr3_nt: TGTGCCAGCAGTCCCGGGACCGCTCCTGCCCTCCACTTT

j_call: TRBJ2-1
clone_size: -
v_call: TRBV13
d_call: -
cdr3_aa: CASSLDNEQFF
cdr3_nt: TGTGCCAGCAGCTTAGACAATGAGCAGTTCTTC